The 19 T cell receptor beta chains given below trace back to one sample, sequenced in a study of control samples from healthy donors and cancer patients. Only in-frame clones appear in the TCRdb table, and some are missing; sequencing was by immunoSEQ multiplex PCR. The sample consists of approximately 150,000 clones, 91% of them appearing once. The material sequenced was blood. The origin of the receptors is a man younger than 45 in good health.

This chain connects TRBV9 to TRBJ2-3; 7 bases line up with TRBD2. CDR1 and CDR2 (germline): SGDLS, YYNGEE. This CDR3 region has 16 residues. After removal of 0 bases from V and 0 bases from J, the junction contained 4 bases not matched to a gene. The CDR3 reads CASSVEAGHSTDTQYF. The DNA for the CDR3 is TGTGCCAGCAGCGTAGAAGCGGGGCATAGCACAGATACGCAGTATTTT.

Here the CDR3 DNA reads TGTGCCTGGATACTAGCCAATGAGCAGTTCTTC. Translating it yields CAWILANEQFF. The chain links TRBV30 to TRBJ2-1; tentatively, D is TRBD2 (6 bases). This CDR3 spans 11 amino acids. The V gene's germline CDR1 is GTSNPN and CDR2 SVGIG (reference sequence). Deletions cut 4 bases from V and 6 bases from J, with 7 bases between. The whole variable domain, remainder taken from reference TRBV30 and TRBJ2-1, is SQTIHQWPATLVQPVGSPLSLECTVEGTSNPNLYWYRQAAGRGLQLLFYSVGIGQISSEVPQNLSASRPQDRQFILSSKKLLLSDSGFYLCAWILANEQFFGPGTRLTVL.

The rearrangement uses TRBV18 and TRBJ1-6; TRBD1 matches 7 bases. Per the germline V gene, CDR1 is KGHSH and CDR2 is LQKENI. CDR3 length: 16 amino acids. V lost 0 bases and J lost 9; bases outside the gene matches: 8. This chain's CDR3 is CASSPPRTGGGSPLHF. CDR3 sequence (DNA): TGTGCCAGCTCACCACCCAGGACAGGCGGCGGTTCACCCCTCCACTTT.

V usage is TRBV3-1 (or the pseudogene TRBV3-2) and J usage is TRBJ2-4, with D perhaps TRBD1 (6 bases). The V gene lost 3 bases and the J gene lost 0 bases, with 15 bases spanning the gap. From germline, CDR1 is LGHDT and CDR2 YNNKEL (reference sequence). There are 17 residues in the CDR3. The CDR3, as DNA: TGTGCCAGCAGCCAGAGTACAGGGAAACTAGCCAAAAACATTCAGTACTTC. Amino acid sequence: CASSQSTGKLAKNIQYF.

V usage is TRBV2 and J usage is TRBJ2-7; D tentatively reads TRBD1 or TRBD2 (5 bases each). Germline V CDR1 and CDR2: SNHLY, FYNNEI. Trimming pared 3 bases from V and 7 bases from J, leaving 10 bases between. The CDR3 length is 12 residues. The chain's CDR3 is CASSDTGREQYF. CDR3 nucleotide sequence: TGTGCCAGCAGTGACACGGGACGGGAGCAGTACTTC.

In the case of this clone: At one boundary the junction diverges from the germline segment, which might be a read error. The chain combines TRBV27 with TRBJ1-5; D gene uncertain. Germline assignment: CDR1 MNHEY and CDR2 SMNVEV (reference sequence). The CDR3 runs 14 residues. The CDR3 coding sequence is TGTGCCAGCAGTTACGCTCCTGGGAATCGGCCCCAGCATTTT. This codes for CASSYAPGNRPQHF.

The CDR3 sequence: CASSIIMLGNNEQFF. The CDR3 DNA reads as TGTGCCAGTAGTATAATTATGTTGGGGAACAATGAGCAGTTCTTC. The chain recombines TRBV19 with TRBJ2-1; no firm D call. The CDR3 loop spans 15 amino acids. Trimming took off 2 bases at V and 5 bases at J, with 13 bases between the two ends. Germline CDR1 and CDR2: LNHDA and SQIVND (reference sequence).

V usage is TRBV27 and J usage is TRBJ2-7; no reliable D call. The CDR3 contains 14 residues. Germline V gives CDR1 MNHEY, CDR2 SMNVEV (reference sequence). Trimming removed 3 bases at V and 1 base at J, with 10 bases between. CDR3: CASSFLGESYEQYF. The CDR3 DNA reads TGTGCCAGCAGTTTTTTAGGAGAGTCCTACGAGCAGTACTTC.

The V call is TRBV23-1, the J call TRBJ2-3; D may correspond to TRBD1 or TRBD2 (6 bases each). TRBV23-1 is an ORF; its function is uncertain. Trimming stripped 1 base from V and 3 bases from J, with 14 bases between. The CDR3 covers 16 residues. The CDR3 reads CASSQLGQGRTDTQYF. CDR3 bases: TGCGCCAGCAGTCAATTAGGGCAGGGGAGGACAGATACGCAGTATTTT.

The V call is TRBV5-1, the J call TRBJ2-1; 8 bases align to TRBD2. Germline-derived CDR1 and CDR2 are SGHRS and YFSETQ. V lost 5 bases, J lost 6 bases, and 4 bases stayed unmatched. The CDR3 is 13 amino acids. The CDR3 coding sequence is TGCGCCAGCAGTCGCGGGGGGCCCAATGAGCAGTTCTTC. This encodes CASSRGGPNEQFF.

This rearrangement joins TRBV18 to TRBJ1-2; 8 bases match TRBD1. The CDR3 runs 16 residues. Trimming took 6 bases from V and 5 from J; bases not matched to a gene: 14. CDR1 is KGHSH and CDR2 is LQKENI in the germline V gene. This chain's CDR3 is CASSLSLTGEPYGYTF. The CDR3 bases are TGTGCCAGCTCCCTTTCACTGACAGGGGAACCATATGGCTACACCTTC.

This chain links TRBV19 with TRBJ1-2; unclear D gene. The CDR3 is 15 amino acids. V gave up 2 bases and J gave up 3 bases, with 13 bases separating them. Per germline, CDR1 LNHDA and CDR2 SQIVND (reference sequence). This CDR3 is CASSISLGRDYGYTF. In nucleotides, the CDR3 is TGTGCCAGTAGTATATCCCTAGGGAGGGACTATGGCTACACCTTC. Filled out from reference TRBV19 and TRBJ1-2, the complete variable domain reads DGGITQSPKYLFRKEGQNVTLSCEQNLNHDAMYWYRQDPGQGLRLIYYSQIVNDFQKGDIAEGYSVSREKKESFPLTVTSAQKNPTAFYLCASSISLGRDYGYTFGSGTRLTVV.

This clone was seen only once. This chain uses TRBV3-1 (or the pseudogene TRBV3-2) with TRBJ2-3; 8 positions agree with TRBD1. This CDR3 contains 14 residues. Germline lookup yields CDR1 LGHDT and CDR2 YNNKEL (reference sequence). Trimming cost V 5 bases and J 4 bases; bases outside gene matches: 5. CDR3 in amino acids: CASSSRTGSDTQYF. The CDR3 coding sequence is TGTGCCAGCAGCAGCCGGACAGGGTCAGATACGCAGTATTTT.

This sequence joins TRBV4-1 and TRBJ1-1, with TRBD1 matching over 7 bases. The CDR3 is 14 residues long. Germline values: CDR1 MGHRA, CDR2 YSYEKL. Trimming removed 4 bases from V and 1 base from J; junction bases left unmatched: 3. The DNA of the CDR3 is TGCGCCAGCAGCCTAGGGGGCTCGAACACTGAAGCTTTCTTT. It specifies CASSLGGSNTEAFF.

The chain carries TRBV14 and TRBJ1-5; tentatively, D is TRBD1 (5 bases). The CDR3 is 17 residues long. Germline V lookup: CDR1 SGHDN, CDR2 FVKESK. Trimming shortened V by 2 bases and J by 2 bases, and 16 bases separated the two germline ends. CDR3 loop: CASSQWGRPDGNQPQHF. The CDR3 region has the DNA TGTGCCAGCAGCCAATGGGGGAGGCCCGATGGCAATCAGCCCCAGCATTTT.

This clone was found once. This chain joins TRBV7-6 and TRBJ1-6; the D is unclear. The CDR3 runs 13 residues. In germline, CDR1 is SGHVS, CDR2 FNYEAQ. V was pared by 1 base and J by 3 bases, with 1 base between. This CDR3 reads CASSLDYNSPLHF. The CDR3 coding sequence is TGTGCCAGCAGCTTAGACTATAATTCACCCCTCCACTTT.

The chain recombines TRBV5-4 with TRBJ2-7; tentatively, D is TRBD1 (5 bases). Germline lookup yields CDR1 SGHNT and CDR2 YYREEE (reference sequence). The ends were cut back, 0 bases at V and 4 bases at J, with 8 bases in the middle. The CDR3 has 13 residues. CDR3 amino acids: CASSLGREYEQYF. DNA for the CDR3: TGTGCCAGCAGCTTGGGCAGGGAATACGAGCAGTACTTC.

This chain joins TRBV7-9 and TRBJ2-3; 7 bases are a match to TRBD1. Germline V gene sequence: CDR1 SEHNR, CDR2 FQNEAQ (reference sequence). V was clipped by 0 bases and J by 4 bases; unmatched bases: 4. The CDR3 runs to 15 residues. Here the CDR3 reads CASSLATGSPDTQYF. In DNA form, the CDR3 reads TGTGCCAGCAGCTTAGCGACAGGGTCCCCAGATACGCAGTATTTT.

The rearrangement uses TRBV5-6 and TRBJ2-2; D is possibly TRBD2 (5 bases). The V and J ends lost 1 base and 4 bases respectively, with 8 bases between them. The germline gives CDR1 SGHDT, CDR2 YYEEEE. CDR3 size: 14 residues. CDR3 sequence: CASSLSGFTGELFF. The DNA for the CDR3 is TGTGCCAGCAGCTTGTCGGGGTTCACCGGGGAGCTGTTTTTT.